Below, 10 T cell receptor beta chains from the same sample are listed, as sequenced in a study of T cell responses to AZD1222 COVID-19 vaccine. Profiling relied on immunoSEQ multiplex PCR, and the TCRdb table lists in-frame clones only, not all of them. The sample comprises some 130,000 clones, about nine tenths of which are singletons, and about 7.1% rests with the top ten. Sequencing was performed on peripheral blood, taken on day 0 of AZD1222 vaccination. The receptors derive from an adult in good health.

The chain combines TRBV7-9 with TRBJ1-1; D not resolved. The CDR3 is 11 amino acids. The V end lost 4 bases, the J end lost 2 bases, and 2 bases lay between the germline ends. CDR1 and CDR2 (germline): SEHNR, FQNEAQ (reference sequence). The DNA for the CDR3 is TGTGCCAGCAGCTCAAACACTGAAGCTTTCTTT. This gives the protein CASSSNTEAFF.

This sequence joins TRBV7-2 and TRBJ1-2; 11 bases are shared with TRBD1. Unmatched junction bases numbered 6, after V lost 4 bases and J lost 5 bases. CDR3 length: 15 residues. The germline CDR1 and CDR2 sequences are SGHTA and FQGNSA. CDR3 region: CASSSDRGRRYGYTF. The CDR3 nucleotides are TGTGCCAGCAGCTCGGACAGGGGGCGTAGGTATGGCTACACCTTC.

The chain links TRBV28 to TRBJ1-1, with D uncertain. The CDR3 contains 14 residues. The germline V and J ends were trimmed by 2 bases and 7 bases, with 14 bases remaining between them. CDR1 and CDR2 (germline): MDHEN, SYDVKM. CDR3 sequence: CASSLKQPRVEAFF. Written as DNA, the CDR3 is TGTGCCAGCAGTTTAAAACAGCCGAGGGTTGAAGCTTTCTTT.

V and J are TRBV11-2 and TRBJ2-7, with a tentative D call TRBD1 (6 bases). The germline V and J ends were trimmed by 6 bases and 2 bases, with 20 bases remaining between them. Germline assignment: CDR1 SGHAT and CDR2 FQNNGV. This CDR3 has 16 amino acids. In nucleotides, the CDR3 is TGTGCCAGCAGTACCTTCGGGCAGGGGAAACCCTACGAGCAGTACTTC. This encodes CASSTFGQGKPYEQYF.

The chain carries TRBV30 and TRBJ1-1; D uncertain. Trimming left V 5 bases short and J 1 base short, with 14 bases between. The CDR3 totals 14 residues. Germline V lookup: CDR1 GTSNPN, CDR2 SVGIG (reference sequence). The CDR3 DNA reads TGTGCCTGGGTCGGGAGGAGACCGAACACTGAAGCTTTCTTT. It encodes CAWVGRRPNTEAFF.

The chain employs TRBV28 and TRBJ2-1; D gene ambiguous. V lost 7 bases, J lost 6 bases, and 19 bases lay in between. The CDR3 sequence is 15 residues long. The germline V gene encodes CDR1 MDHEN and CDR2 SYDVKM. The CDR3: CASNDRPPQVNEQFF. CDR3 coding DNA: TGTGCCAGCAACGACCGACCCCCGCAGGTCAATGAGCAGTTCTTC.

The chain joins TRBV29-1 to TRBJ2-3, with D perhaps matching TRBD2 (5 bases). The CDR3 extends over 10 amino acids. The germline CDR1 and CDR2 sequences are SQVTM and ANQGSEA. The germline V and J ends were trimmed by 6 bases and 5 bases, with 6 bases remaining between them. The CDR3 nucleotides read TGCAGCGTCGGGGTAGATACGCAGTATTTT. Protein: CSVGVDTQYF.

J is TRBJ2-3 and V is TRBV5-1; TRBD2 aligns across 8 bases. V lost 3 bases to trimming and J lost 0 bases; unmatched junction nucleotides: 3. CDR1 is SGHRS, CDR2 YFSETQ, per germline. This CDR3 is 15 amino acids long. Here the CDR3 DNA reads TGCGCCAGCAGCTCAGCGGGGGCTAGCACAGATACGCAGTATTTT. Translating gives CASSSAGASTDTQYF. The entire variable domain, with the rest obtained from reference TRBV5-1 and TRBJ2-3, is as follows: KAGVTQTPRYLIKTRGQQVTLSCSPISGHRSVSWYQQTPGQGLQFLFEYFSETQRNKGNFPGRFSGRQFSNSRSEMNVSTLELGDSALYLCASSSAGASTDTQYFGPGTRLTVL.

The chain joins TRBV28 to TRBJ2-5; maybe TRBD1 (6 bases). The ends were cut back, 3 bases at V and 2 bases at J, with 16 bases in the middle. CDR3 size: 16 residues. CDR1 and CDR2 (germline): MDHEN, SYDVKM. For the CDR3, the DNA is TGTGCCAGCAGTTTTCAGGGGCCGATTTTTCAAGAGACCCAGTACTTC. Translating gives CASSFQGPIFQETQYF.

This chain uses TRBV27 with TRBJ2-7; TRBD1 matches at 7 bases. Trimming at V came to 3 bases and at J to 6 bases, leaving 5 bases not matched to a gene. This CDR3 spans 13 amino acids. Germline V gene sequence: CDR1 MNHEY, CDR2 SMNVEV (reference sequence). The CDR3 here is CASSFHRQGEQYF. DNA for the CDR3: TGTGCCAGCAGTTTCCATCGACAGGGCGAGCAGTACTTC.